One TCR beta chain is described in this entry. This record comes from a study of blood T cell repertoires in COVID-19. Across the whole study: Acute and convalescent COVID-19 samples came from the United States, Italy and Spain. PBMCs, B-cell-depleted T cells, or T cells were the source of the cDNA or gDNA that made up the material.

Under the authors' procedure: Quantification of nucleated cells was approximated via reference gene primer amplification. The method was immunoSEQ multiplex PCR; TCRdb's version includes in-frame clones alone and lacks a portion of them. V and J calls and clone size are given by that table; D and trimming were obtained from the DNA. Of some 89,000 clones listed, 85% to 90% are singletons. The CDR3 loop spans 15 amino acids. J lost 5 bases, V lost 7 bases, and 13 bases had no gene match. Germline values: CDR1 LNHDA, CDR2 SQIVND (reference sequence). The sequence came from a human donor in a cohort sampled during active COVID-19. The chain is built from TRBV19 and TRBJ1-2, with 7 bases lining up with TRBD1. The sequenced sample was peripheral blood. The CDR3: CASKEGTAVFYGYTF. Written as DNA, the CDR3 is TGTGCCAGTAAGGAGGGGACAGCCGTATTTTATGGCTACACCTTC.